This T cell receptor (beta chain) was sequenced in a study of control samples from healthy donors and cancer patients. Germline V gene lookup returns CDR1 SQVTM and CDR2 ANQGSEA. The V end was cut by 0 bases, the J end by 2 bases, with 5 bases between. The CDR3 runs to 13 residues. The repertoire was sequenced with immunoSEQ multiplex PCR; TCRdb's copy has only in-frame clones and lacks some. The profile shows 120,000 to 150,000 clones, less than 95% of them singletons. The sample consisted of blood. The rearrangement joins TRBV29-1 to TRBJ2-1; unclear D gene. The receptor comes from a man aged 18 to 29 in good health. The CDR3 coding sequence is TGCAGCGTTGAAGATGTACCCTACAATGAGCAGTTCTTC. Translated, it gives CSVEDVPYNEQFF.